This is a list of T cell receptor beta chains from one sample in a study of T-cell memory formation after mild COVID-19. Using its own MiXCR run on the 5' RACE reads, TCRdb lists one record per CDR3 protein. The sample has under 600,000 distinct CDR3 sequences, about a fifth seen once. The specimen was PBMCs or a T cell subset sorted from them (not recorded which). Every receptor here comes from an adult woman who had mild COVID-19 (a few samples of this study predate the infection). Cell type and time point are not known. Each CDR3 is given without its conserved first and last residue.

j_gene,v_gene,CDR3aa
TRBJ2-3,TRBV7-2,ASSLGQDPGGDTQY
TRBJ2-2,TRBV7-9,ASSAQGAPNTGELF
TRBJ1-2,TRBV20-1,SARDGRGPGYT
TRBJ1-5,TRBV2,ASRADGRPQH
TRBJ2-1,TRBV7-3,ASSSDGSSYNEQF
TRBJ2-4,TRBV12-3/TRBV12-4,ASSSTPGTGAKNIQY
TRBJ1-2,TRBV20-1,SASYRETVYGYT
TRBJ2-5,TRBV5-1,ASRRQAIRSAQETQY
TRBJ2-4,TRBV12-3/TRBV12-4,ASSLGLVWGKNIQY
TRBJ2-2,TRBV12-5,ASGLGGKANTGELF
TRBJ2-1,TRBV9,ASSVGDRGVYNEQF
TRBJ2-2,TRBV4-1,ASSQPLGEIGTGELF
TRBJ1-1,TRBV7-2,ASSSPRTEAF
TRBJ2-2,TRBV19,ASRPSVVGTGELF
TRBJ2-7,TRBV20-1,SAKAGPGEQY
TRBJ2-7,TRBV30,AWSVGGMTYEQY
TRBJ1-2,TRBV20-1,SARQDLDYGYT
TRBJ2-5,TRBV6-8,ASSYSWRSERETQY
TRBJ1-3,TRBV18,ASSRQGGPRAGNTIY
TRBJ1-6,TRBV5-1,ASSLERGGNSPLH
TRBJ1-1,TRBV7-6,ASSSGLENTEAF
TRBJ1-2,TRBV12-3/TRBV12-4,ATGTSYGYT
TRBJ1-5,TRBV28,ASRRPGQGNQPQH
TRBJ2-1,TRBV7-2,ASRTGTSVDEQF
TRBJ2-3,TRBV4-1,ASSQEGTGRRTDTQY
TRBJ2-1,TRBV2,ATNWREVDEQF
TRBJ2-7,TRBV20-1,SALDTAYEQY
TRBJ2-5,TRBV5-1,ASSPGQGLRGETQY
TRBJ2-7,TRBV29-1,SVERGYEQY
TRBJ2-7,TRBV30,AWRASGGHSYEQY
TRBJ2-7,TRBV4-1,ASSQETRGSYEQY
TRBJ2-1,TRBV24-1,ATSDSGQGVYNEQF
TRBJ2-3,TRBV5-1,ASSSPGVTDTQY
TRBJ2-7,TRBV5-4,ASSLGSGGAAYEQY
TRBJ2-5,TRBV5-1,ASSPQEGTQY
TRBJ2-1,TRBV29-1,SAGTSVRNEQF
TRBJ1-1,TRBV5-1,ASSLVFSNTEAF
TRBJ2-1,TRBV12-3/TRBV12-4,ASSLAAEWESEQF
TRBJ2-2,TRBV2,ASHRTGRTGELF
TRBJ1-2,TRBV7-3,ASSLSPPGTGVYGYT
TRBJ2-7,TRBV12-5,ASGPRTGKKY
TRBJ2-7,TRBV6-2/TRBV6-3,ASSYAGSRDPQYEQY
TRBJ2-5,TRBV12-3/TRBV12-4,ASSPRETQY
TRBJ2-2,TRBV7-9,ASSLETGSGELF
TRBJ2-1,TRBV29-1,SVEPGLAYHEQF
TRBJ1-6,TRBV4-3,ASSQDWISNSPLH
TRBJ2-3,TRBV18,ASSRAGSTDTQY
TRBJ2-5,TRBV5-1,ASSTGDRGPETQY
TRBJ1-6,TRBV6-5,ASSAAGTGVSPLH